This T cell receptor beta chain came from a study of shared clonotypes between healthy human individuals. This table comes from immunoSEQ multiplex PCR, and its TCRdb copy is limited to in-frame clones, with some not included. The table has 980,000 or so clones, approximately 80% seen once. This clone was seen ten or more times. What was sequenced was memory CD4+ T cells sorted from blood. This sample's subset: CD45RA-negative fraction. This sequence was found in a man aged 18 to 29 in good health.

The CDR3 DNA reads TGTGCCAGCGGAGCCCGGGAGGGCACAGATACGCAGTATTTT. Its translation: CASGAREGTDTQYF. This chain uses TRBV7-8 with TRBJ2-3; 7 nucleotides match TRBD2. The length of the CDR3 is 14 residues. CDR1 and CDR2 from the germline V gene are SGHVS and FQNEAQ. The V and J ends lost 8 bases and 1 base, in that order; junction bases with no gene match: 6.